The next 30 T cell receptor beta chains were all read from a single sample in a study of T cells in Graves' hyperthyroidism and ophthalmopathy. Authors of the study amplified TCR beta CDR3 regions from RNA transcripts. The HTBI primer set drove a first-round RT-PCR of the TCR CDR3. One entry per CDR3 protein, called by TCRdb with MiXCR from the multiplex PCR reads. The sample has approximately 630,000 distinct CDR3 sequences, 16% seen once. The specimen was blood. The receptors originated from a woman younger than 45 with Graves' hyperthyroidism.

In its sample, this clonotype was seen a few times. The chain has TRBV20-1 and TRBJ1-1, with a weak D call TRBD1 (5 bases). Germline V CDR1 and CDR2: DFQATT, SNEGSKA (reference sequence). With 6 bases removed from V and 1 base from J, the gap between germline ends came to 12 bases. The CDR3 totals 13 residues. CDR3 nucleotide sequence: TGCAGTGCACGGGGAGGGGCGAACACTGAAGCTTTCTTT. This sequence encodes CSARGGANTEAFF.

This clonotype was seen repeatedly, ten times or more. The rearrangement uses TRBV6-1 and TRBJ2-7, with TRBD2 matching 9 bases. The length of the CDR3 is 16 residues. J lost 2 bases, V lost 2 bases, and 7 bases had no gene match. Germline CDR1 reads MNHNS; CDR2 reads SASEGT. DNA of the CDR3: TGTGCCAGCAGTGAAAGGAATAGCGGGAGTCCCTACGAGCAGTACTTC. Protein sequence: CASSERNSGSPYEQYF.

Note on this clonotype: A much larger clone differs from this one at a single base, so this may be a read error. V gene TRBV3-1 combines with J gene TRBJ2-7; no reliable D call. V gave up 0 bases and J gave up 5 bases, with 11 bases separating them. Per the germline V gene, CDR1 is LGHDT and CDR2 is YNNKEL (reference sequence). This CDR3 spans 14 amino acids. The DNA of the CDR3 is TGTGCCAGCAGCCAAGATCATCCTTTCAACGAGCAGTACTTC. This sequence encodes CASSQDHPFNEQYF.

The chain recombines TRBV7-8 with TRBJ2-5; D remains ambiguous. The V and J ends lost 5 bases and 5 bases respectively, with 6 bases between them. CDR3 length equals 11 residues. Germline V gene data show CDR1 as SGHVS and CDR2 as FQNEAQ. This chain's CDR3 is CASSLFETQYF. Here the CDR3 DNA reads TGTGCCAGCAGCCTATTTGAGACCCAGTACTTC. Filled out from reference TRBV7-8 and TRBJ2-5, the complete variable domain reads GAGVSQSPRYKVAKRGQDVALRCDPISGHVSLFWYQQALGQGPEFLTYFQNEAQLDKSGLPSDRFFAERPEGSVSTLKIQRTQQEDSAVYLCASSLFETQYFGPGTRLLVL.

This clonotype was counted ten times or more. The V and J genes are TRBV29-1 and TRBJ2-7, with D perhaps TRBD2 (6 bases). This CDR3 contains 14 residues. Germline CDR1 and CDR2: SQVTM and ANQGSEA. Trimming left V 7 bases short and J 2 bases short, with 18 bases between. CDR3 nucleotide sequence: TGCAGCGCGGAGGGCGGGCTAGGACCCTACGAGCAGTACTTC. Protein: CSAEGGLGPYEQYF.

V gene TRBV20-1 combines with J gene TRBJ1-2; a weak D match, TRBD1 (5 bases). Germline CDR1 reads DFQATT; CDR2 reads SNEGSKA (reference sequence). The CDR3 covers 14 residues. Trimming shortened V by 0 bases and J by 5 bases, and 13 bases separated the two germline ends. CDR3 sequence (DNA): TGCAGTGCTAGAGAGAGGGGACGGTATTATGGCTACACCTTC. Residues: CSARERGRYYGYTF.

There are many counts of this clonotype. In DNA, the CDR3 is TGCGCCAGCAGCGTAGCGGGGGTGTCCTACGAGCAGTACTTC. This translates into CASSVAGVSYEQYF. V usage is TRBV5-1 and J usage is TRBJ2-7, with 9 bases lining up with TRBD2. Trimming at V came to 4 bases and at J to 1 base, leaving 3 bases not matched to a gene. The CDR3 has 14 amino acids. The germline V gene has CDR1 SGHRS and CDR2 YFSETQ.

Note on this clonotype: At one end the junction does not follow the germline gene, possibly because of a read error. CDR3 region: CAGSLNYDEAFF. CDR3 nucleotides: TGTGCCGGCAGTTTAAACTACGATGAAGCTTTCTTT. The chain recombines TRBV12-3 or TRBV12-4 with TRBJ1-1, with no clear D. The CDR3 contains 12 residues.

The sample holds a few counts of this clonotype. CDR3 protein: CASSLGRDRVYNEQFF. The CDR3 region has the DNA TGTGCCAGCAGCTTAGGGAGAGACAGGGTCTACAATGAGCAGTTCTTC. The chain uses TRBV7-2 and TRBJ2-1; 7 nucleotides match TRBD1. V shed 1 base and J 3 bases; nucleotides not matched to a gene: 6. CDR3 length: 16 amino acids. Germline V gene lookup returns CDR1 SGHTA and CDR2 FQGNSA.

Only a few counts were recorded for this clonotype. The V gene is TRBV9, the J gene TRBJ2-1, with 10 bases fitting TRBD2. J lost 6 bases, V lost 3 bases, and 3 bases had no gene match. The CDR3 is 14 residues long. Per germline, CDR1 SGDLS and CDR2 YYNGEE. Written as DNA, the CDR3 is TGTGCCAGCAGCGCCGTAGCGGGAGGCAATGAGCAGTTCTTC. Translated, it gives CASSAVAGGNEQFF. The whole variable domain, filled in from reference TRBV9 and TRBJ2-1, reads DSGVTQTPKHLITATGQRVTLRCSPRSGDLSVYWYQQSLDQGLQFLIQYYNGEERAKGNILERFSAQQFPDLHSELNLSSLELGDSALYFCASSAVAGGNEQFFGPGTRLTVL.

In its sample, this clonotype was seen many times. V is TRBV28 and J is TRBJ2-7; 9 nucleotides agree with TRBD1. CDR3 length: 14 residues. Germline trimming cut 5 bases from V and 6 bases from J; bases unmatched to any gene: 8. CDR1 and CDR2 (germline): MDHEN, SYDVKM. The DNA of the CDR3 is TGTGCCAGCAGTCCCCCGGGGACAGGGAGCGAGCAGTACTTC. This gives the protein CASSPPGTGSEQYF. The complete variable domain, with remaining parts taken from reference TRBV28 and TRBJ2-7, reads DVKVTQSSRYLVKRTGEKVFLECVQDMDHENMFWYRQDPGLGLRLIYFSYDVKMKEKGDIPEGYSVSREKKERFSLILESASTNQTSMYLCASSPPGTGSEQYFGPGTRLTVT.

CDR3 coding DNA: TGCGCCAGCAGCTTGGCCGCGAACACAGATACGCAGTATTTT. Its translation is CASSLAANTDTQYF. The chain uses TRBV5-1 and TRBJ2-3; D gene ambiguous. The CDR3 extends over 14 amino acids. V was cut by 0 bases and J by 2 bases, with 7 bases left in between. CDR1 and CDR2 (germline): SGHRS, YFSETQ. The whole variable domain, remainder taken from reference TRBV5-1 and TRBJ2-3, is KAGVTQTPRYLIKTRGQQVTLSCSPISGHRSVSWYQQTPGQGLQFLFEYFSETQRNKGNFPGRFSGRQFSNSRSEMNVSTLELGDSALYLCASSLAANTDTQYFGPGTRLTVL.

Only a few counts were recorded for this clonotype. The chain has TRBV30 and TRBJ1-3; tentatively, D is TRBD1 (6 bases). V was trimmed by 2 bases and J by 2 bases, leaving 13 bases between them. Germline loops: CDR1 GTSNPN, CDR2 SVGIG (reference sequence). This CDR3 spans 15 amino acids. In DNA, the CDR3 is TGTGCCTGGAGTCCTACAGGGAGTCCTGGAAACACCATATATTTT. Encoded protein: CAWSPTGSPGNTIYF.

This clonotype was counted at least ten times. V and J are TRBV3-1 and TRBJ2-7; the D gene is possibly TRBD2 (5 bases). There are 16 residues in the CDR3. Germline V gives CDR1 LGHDT, CDR2 YNNKEL (reference sequence). V gave up 0 bases and J gave up 1 base, with 13 bases separating them. As DNA, the CDR3 is TGTGCCAGCAGCCAAGATTGGGCGGAGCGGTCCTACGAGCAGTACTTC. Translated: CASSQDWAERSYEQYF.

This clonotype showed up many times. The CDR3 DNA follows: TGTGCCAGCAGCCAAGCCAATGAGCAGTTCTTC. Translated, it gives CASSQANEQFF. This rearrangement joins TRBV3-1 to TRBJ2-1; D gene unclear. The germline CDR1 and CDR2 sequences are LGHDT and YNNKEL (reference sequence). The germline V and J ends were trimmed by 1 base and 6 bases, with 1 base remaining between them. This CDR3 has 11 residues.

This clonotype was recorded at least ten times. The chain is built from TRBV7-2 and TRBJ2-3; a possible D gene is TRBD1 (7 bases). Per the germline V gene, CDR1 is SGHTA and CDR2 is FQGNSA. Between the trimmed V and J ends, which lost 5 bases and 1 base, there was a span of 16 bases. The CDR3 extends over 16 amino acids. The CDR3 DNA reads as TGTGCCAGCAGCAACAGACTAGGGGGCGGCACAGATACGCAGTATTTT. This codes for CASSNRLGGGTDTQYF.

The chain uses TRBV29-1 and TRBJ2-3, with unresolved D. CDR1 is SQVTM, CDR2 ANQGSEA, per germline. Trimming left V 5 bases short and J 2 bases short, with 8 bases between. This CDR3 region has 12 residues. CDR3 bases: TGCAGCGTTCTGGACCCCACAGATACGCAGTATTTT. As protein: CSVLDPTDTQYF.

There are many counts of this clonotype. V usage is TRBV7-9 and J usage is TRBJ2-5, with 11 bases aligning to TRBD2. CDR1 is SEHNR and CDR2 is FQNEAQ in the germline V gene (reference sequence). This CDR3 region has 17 residues. The V segment lost 5 bases and the J segment 5 bases; nucleotides outside the gene matches: 13. CDR3: CASSPSELASGRETQYF. The CDR3 DNA follows: TGTGCCAGCAGCCCAAGCGAGTTGGCTAGCGGGAGGGAGACCCAGTACTTC.

This chain uses TRBV7-9 with TRBJ2-1; TRBD1 agrees at 7 bases. The CDR3 consists of 15 residues. Germline V CDR1 and CDR2: SEHNR, FQNEAQ (reference sequence). J gave up 6 bases and V 5 bases, and 10 bases lay outside the gene matches. CDR3 DNA sequence: TGTGCCAGCAGCCTTTCCACAGGGGCTTCCAATGAGCAGTTCTTC. Protein sequence: CASSLSTGASNEQFF. Full variable domain (rest looked up from reference TRBV7-9 and TRBJ2-1): DTGVSQNPRHKITKRGQNVTFRCDPISEHNRLYWYRQTLGQGPEFLTYFQNEAQLEKSRLLSDRFSAERPKGSFSTLEIQRTEQGDSAMYLCASSLSTGASNEQFFGPGTRLTVL.

The V call is TRBV20-1, the J call TRBJ1-5; a possible D gene is TRBD1 (6 bases). The CDR3 has 15 amino acids. V was shortened by 4 bases and J by 4 bases, with 17 bases between the two germline ends. Germline V gene data show CDR1 as DFQATT and CDR2 as SNEGSKA (reference sequence). CDR3 sequence: CSAIMGWQGNQPQHF. The DNA for the CDR3 is TGCAGTGCTATAATGGGGTGGCAGGGGAATCAGCCCCAGCATTTT.

This clonotype was detected only a few times. The V call is TRBV19, the J call TRBJ1-1; a possible D gene is TRBD1 (5 bases). Germline CDR1 is LNHDA and CDR2 is SQIVND (reference sequence). CDR3 size: 15 residues. With 6 bases removed from V and 0 bases from J, the gap between germline ends came to 14 bases. CDR3 sequence reads: CASSWGQALNTEAFF. In DNA form, the CDR3 reads TGTGCCAGTAGCTGGGGCCAGGCCCTGAACACTGAAGCTTTCTTT.

Remarks on this clonotype: A much larger clone differs from this one at a single base, so this may be a read error. The chain joins TRBV6-1 to TRBJ2-7; 7 nucleotides line up with TRBD1. The length of the CDR3 is 14 residues. Germline V gives CDR1 MNHNS, CDR2 SASEGT. V shed 2 bases, J shed 3 bases, and the junction held 4 bases outside the gene matches. The CDR3 region has the DNA TGTGCCAGCAGTGAATGGGACAGAGTCTACGAGCAGTACTTC. This codes for CASSEWDRVYEQYF.

There are many counts of this clonotype. The chain uses TRBV7-3 and TRBJ2-7; 8 positions match TRBD1. CDR1 and CDR2 (germline): SGHTA, FQGTGA. Trimming took 5 bases from V and 5 from J; bases not matched to a gene: 5. The CDR3 spans 13 residues. CDR3 bases: TGTGCCAGCAGCATGACAGGGGTCAACGAGCAGTACTTC. Encoded protein: CASSMTGVNEQYF.

A few counts support this clonotype. The V gene is TRBV20-1, the J gene TRBJ2-1, with 15 bases lining up with TRBD2. V was pared by 8 bases and J by 4 bases, with 27 bases of the junction left unmatched. This CDR3 contains 22 residues. CDR1 is DFQATT, CDR2 SNEGSKA, per germline (reference sequence). The CDR3 reads CSFDGGTSGTSGRIPPYNEQFF. In DNA, the CDR3 is TGCAGTTTCGATGGAGGTACGTCCGGGACTAGCGGGAGGATCCCTCCTTACAATGAGCAGTTCTTC.

Ten or more counts support this clonotype. The chain combines TRBV11-2 with TRBJ1-4; 7 positions match TRBD1. The CDR3 is 15 amino acids. Germline assignment: CDR1 SGHAT and CDR2 FQNNGV. V gave up 3 bases and J gave up 4 bases; unmatched junction bases: 5. The CDR3 nucleotides read TGTGCCAGCAGCTTCGCGACAGGGATTAATGAAAAACTGTTTTTT. Encoded protein: CASSFATGINEKLFF.

This clonotype has a count of ten or more. This chain links TRBV28 with TRBJ1-5, with D possibly being TRBD1 (6 bases). V lost 6 bases to trimming and J lost 7 bases, with 19 bases between them. Germline CDR1 reads MDHEN; CDR2 reads SYDVKM. The length of the CDR3 is 15 residues. The CDR3 sequence: CASRAFRGAEQPQHF. CDR3 bases: TGTGCCAGCAGGGCCTTCAGGGGAGCGGAACAGCCCCAGCATTTT.

This clonotype was counted many times. J is TRBJ2-3 and V is TRBV20-1; no clear D. Germline values: CDR1 DFQATT, CDR2 SNEGSKA (reference sequence). This CDR3 has 12 residues. The V end lost 4 bases, the J end lost 5 bases, and 10 bases lay between the germline ends. The CDR3 bases are TGCAGTGCTACTTATCCGGGAGATACGCAGTATTTT. Encoded protein: CSATYPGDTQYF.

The J gene is TRBJ2-1, the V gene TRBV10-3; D uncertain. V lost 0 bases and J 7 bases, leaving 10 bases between the germline ends. The CDR3 covers 14 residues. Per the germline V gene, CDR1 is ENHRY and CDR2 is SYGVKD. CDR3 protein: CAISESTARNEQFF. The CDR3 coding sequence is TGTGCCATCAGTGAGTCGACGGCTAGGAATGAGCAGTTCTTC.

This clonotype showed up many times. The chain combines TRBV12-3 or TRBV12-4 with TRBJ1-1; D is unclear. Trimming removed 3 bases at V and 6 bases at J, with 8 bases between. The CDR3 runs to 12 residues. CDR3: CASSFSGAEAFF. The CDR3 DNA follows: TGTGCCAGCAGTTTTAGCGGAGCTGAAGCTTTCTTT.

As for this clonotype: A clone one base away is much larger, so this may be a read error. The chain couples TRBV20-1 to TRBJ2-3; 7 bases agree with TRBD2. V shed 1 base, J shed 4 bases, and the junction held 8 bases outside the gene matches. Germline lookup yields CDR1 DFQATT and CDR2 SNEGSKA (reference sequence). CDR3 length: 15 amino acids. CDR3 protein: CSARVGGSSADTQYF. The CDR3 nucleotides are TGCAGTGCTAGAGTGGGCGGGAGTAGTGCAGATACGCAGTATTTT.